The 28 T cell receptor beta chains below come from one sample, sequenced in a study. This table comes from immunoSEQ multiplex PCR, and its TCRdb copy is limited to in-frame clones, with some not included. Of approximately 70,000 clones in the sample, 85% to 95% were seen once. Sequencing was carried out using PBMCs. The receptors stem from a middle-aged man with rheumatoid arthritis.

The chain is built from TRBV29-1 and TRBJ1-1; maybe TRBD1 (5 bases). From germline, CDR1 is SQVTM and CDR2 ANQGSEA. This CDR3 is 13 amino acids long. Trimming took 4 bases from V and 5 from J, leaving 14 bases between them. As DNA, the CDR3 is TGCAGCGTTGTTGGGAGGGGTCGAACTGAAGCTTTCTTT. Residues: CSVVGRGRTEAFF.

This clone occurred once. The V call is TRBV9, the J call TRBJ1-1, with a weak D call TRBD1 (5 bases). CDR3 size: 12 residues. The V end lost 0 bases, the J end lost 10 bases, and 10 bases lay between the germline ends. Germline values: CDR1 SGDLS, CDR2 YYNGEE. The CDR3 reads CASSVAGGRAFF. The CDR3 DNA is TGTGCCAGCAGCGTAGCTGGGGGTCGAGCTTTCTTT.

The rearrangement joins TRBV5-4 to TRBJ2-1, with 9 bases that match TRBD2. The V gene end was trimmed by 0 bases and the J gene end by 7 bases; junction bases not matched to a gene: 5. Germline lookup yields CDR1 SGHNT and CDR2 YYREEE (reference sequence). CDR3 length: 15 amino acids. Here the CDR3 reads CASSLALAGMNEQFF. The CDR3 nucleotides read TGTGCCAGCAGCTTGGCGCTAGCGGGAATGAATGAGCAGTTCTTC.

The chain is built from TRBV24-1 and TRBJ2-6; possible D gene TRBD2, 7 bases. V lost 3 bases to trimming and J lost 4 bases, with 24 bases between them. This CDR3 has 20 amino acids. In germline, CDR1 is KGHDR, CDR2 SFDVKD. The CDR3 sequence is CATSDPGGPSGEPGANVLTF. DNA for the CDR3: TGTGCCACCAGTGATCCGGGGGGCCCTAGCGGAGAGCCCGGGGCCAACGTCCTGACTTTC.

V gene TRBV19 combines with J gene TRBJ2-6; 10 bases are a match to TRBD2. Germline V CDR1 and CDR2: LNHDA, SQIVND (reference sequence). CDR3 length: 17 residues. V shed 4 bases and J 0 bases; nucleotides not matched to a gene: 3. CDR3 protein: CASSRTSGSSGANVLTF. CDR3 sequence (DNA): TGTGCCAGTAGTAGGACTAGCGGAAGCTCTGGGGCCAACGTCCTGACTTTC.

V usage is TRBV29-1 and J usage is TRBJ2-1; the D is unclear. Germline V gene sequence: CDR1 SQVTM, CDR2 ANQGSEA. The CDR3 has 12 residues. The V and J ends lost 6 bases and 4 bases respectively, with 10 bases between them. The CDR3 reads CSVLERYNEQFF. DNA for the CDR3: TGCAGCGTCCTAGAAAGGTACAATGAGCAGTTCTTC.

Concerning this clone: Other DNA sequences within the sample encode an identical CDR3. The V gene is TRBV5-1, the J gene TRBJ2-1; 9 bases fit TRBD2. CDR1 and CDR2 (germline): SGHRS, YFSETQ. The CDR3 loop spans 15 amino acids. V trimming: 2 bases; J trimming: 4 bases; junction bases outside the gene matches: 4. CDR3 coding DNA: TGCGCCAGCAGCTTTTTAGCGGGAGCTTACAATGAGCAGTTCTTC. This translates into CASSFLAGAYNEQFF.

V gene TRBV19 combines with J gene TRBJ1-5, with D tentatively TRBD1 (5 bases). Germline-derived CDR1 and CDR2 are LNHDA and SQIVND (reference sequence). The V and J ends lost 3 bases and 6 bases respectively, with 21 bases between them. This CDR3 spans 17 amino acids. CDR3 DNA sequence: TGTGCCAGTAGTATGGTAGGGGAGGGGAGGGGAATTCAGCCCCAGCATTTT. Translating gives CASSMVGEGRGIQPQHF.

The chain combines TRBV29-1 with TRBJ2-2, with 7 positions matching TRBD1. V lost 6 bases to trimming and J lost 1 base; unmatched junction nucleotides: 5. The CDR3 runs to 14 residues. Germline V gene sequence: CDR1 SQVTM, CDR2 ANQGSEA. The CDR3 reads CSVETGWNTGELFF. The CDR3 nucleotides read TGCAGCGTGGAGACAGGGTGGAACACCGGGGAGCTGTTTTTT.

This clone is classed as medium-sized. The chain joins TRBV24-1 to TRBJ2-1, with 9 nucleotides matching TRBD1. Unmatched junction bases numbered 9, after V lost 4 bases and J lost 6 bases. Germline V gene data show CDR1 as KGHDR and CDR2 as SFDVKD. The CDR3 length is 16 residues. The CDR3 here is CATSDLGQGTGNEQFF. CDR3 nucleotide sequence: TGTGCCACCAGTGACCTGGGACAGGGAACAGGCAATGAGCAGTTCTTC.

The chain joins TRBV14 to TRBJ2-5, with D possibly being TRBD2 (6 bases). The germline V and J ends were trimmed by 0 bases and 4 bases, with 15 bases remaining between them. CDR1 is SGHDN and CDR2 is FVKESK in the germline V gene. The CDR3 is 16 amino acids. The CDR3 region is CASSQDRRRGGETQYF. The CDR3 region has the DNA TGTGCCAGCAGCCAAGATAGAAGGCGGGGTGGAGAGACCCAGTACTTC.

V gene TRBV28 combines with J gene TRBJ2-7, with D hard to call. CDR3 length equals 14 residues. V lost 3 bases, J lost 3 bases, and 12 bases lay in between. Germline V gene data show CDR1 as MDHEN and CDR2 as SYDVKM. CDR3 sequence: CASSLMVIHYEQYF. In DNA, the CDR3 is TGTGCCAGCAGTTTGATGGTTATCCACTACGAGCAGTACTTC.

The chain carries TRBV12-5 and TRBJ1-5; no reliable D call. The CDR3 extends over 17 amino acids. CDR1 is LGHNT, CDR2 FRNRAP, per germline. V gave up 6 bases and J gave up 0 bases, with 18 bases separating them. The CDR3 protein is CASGGGSFEGSNQPQHF. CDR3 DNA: TGTGCTAGTGGGGGAGGCAGCTTTGAGGGTAGCAATCAGCCCCAGCATTTT. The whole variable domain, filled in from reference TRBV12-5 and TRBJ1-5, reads DARVTQTPRHKVTEMGQEVTMRCQPILGHNTVFWYRQTMMQGLELLAYFRNRAPLDDSGMPKDRFSAEMPDATLATLKIQPSEPRDSAVYFCASGGGSFEGSNQPQHFGDGTRLSIL.

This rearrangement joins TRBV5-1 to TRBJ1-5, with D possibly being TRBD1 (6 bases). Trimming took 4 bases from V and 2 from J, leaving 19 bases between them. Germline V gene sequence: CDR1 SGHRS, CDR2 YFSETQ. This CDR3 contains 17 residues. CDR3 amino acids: CASSPEPGGARNQPQHF. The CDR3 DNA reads TGCGCCAGCAGCCCCGAACCCGGGGGCGCCCGCAATCAGCCCCAGCATTTT.

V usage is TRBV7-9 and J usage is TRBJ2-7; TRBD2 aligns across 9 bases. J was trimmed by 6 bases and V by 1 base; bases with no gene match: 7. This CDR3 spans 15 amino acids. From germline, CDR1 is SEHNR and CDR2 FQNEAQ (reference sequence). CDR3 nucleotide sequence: TGTGCCAGCAGCTTAGACGCGGGAGGGCCCCGCGAGCAGTACTTC. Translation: CASSLDAGGPREQYF.

The CDR3 DNA follows: TGTGCCAGCAGTGTCAGGGGGCAAGCTTACGAGCAGTACTTC. Translated, it gives CASSVRGQAYEQYF. The chain recombines TRBV2 with TRBJ2-7; TRBD1 agrees at 8 bases. Germline trimming cut 4 bases from V and 4 bases from J; bases unmatched to any gene: 6. From germline, CDR1 is SNHLY and CDR2 FYNNEI. CDR3 length: 14 residues.

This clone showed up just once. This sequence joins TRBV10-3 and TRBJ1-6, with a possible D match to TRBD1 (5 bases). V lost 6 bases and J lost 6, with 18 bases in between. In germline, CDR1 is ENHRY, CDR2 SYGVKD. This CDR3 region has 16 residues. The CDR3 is CAIRGGMGELNSPLHF. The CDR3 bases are TGTGCCATCAGGGGGGGAATGGGGGAACTTAATTCACCCCTCCACTTT.

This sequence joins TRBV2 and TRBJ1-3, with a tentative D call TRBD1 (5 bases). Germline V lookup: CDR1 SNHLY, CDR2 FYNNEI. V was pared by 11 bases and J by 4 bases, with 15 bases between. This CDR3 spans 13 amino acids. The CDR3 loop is CAGRQTIGNTIYF. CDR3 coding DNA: TGTGCCGGAAGACAGACTATAGGAAACACCATATATTTT.

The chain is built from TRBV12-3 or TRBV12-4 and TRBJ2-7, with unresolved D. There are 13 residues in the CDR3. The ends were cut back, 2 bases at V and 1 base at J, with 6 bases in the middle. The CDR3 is CASSLQLSYEQYF. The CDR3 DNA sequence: TGTGCCAGCAGTTTACAGCTGTCCTACGAGCAGTACTTC.

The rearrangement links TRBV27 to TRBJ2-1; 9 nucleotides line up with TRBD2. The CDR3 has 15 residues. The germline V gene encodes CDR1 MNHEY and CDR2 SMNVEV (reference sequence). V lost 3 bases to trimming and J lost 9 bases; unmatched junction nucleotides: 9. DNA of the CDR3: TGTGCCAGCAGTTTTGGGCGGGGGGGCCTCATTGAGCAGTTCTTC. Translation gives CASSFGRGGLIEQFF.

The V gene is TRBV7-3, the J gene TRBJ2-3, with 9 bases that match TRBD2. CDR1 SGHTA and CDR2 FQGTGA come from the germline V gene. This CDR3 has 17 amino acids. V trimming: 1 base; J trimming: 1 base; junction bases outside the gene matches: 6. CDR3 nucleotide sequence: TGTGCCAGCAGCTTAATCCCCCGGACTAGCGGCACAGATACGCAGTATTTT. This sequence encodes CASSLIPRTSGTDTQYF. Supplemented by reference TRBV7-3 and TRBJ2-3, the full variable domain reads GAGVSQTPSNKVTEKGKYVELRCDPISGHTALYWYRQSLGQGPEFLIYFQGTGAADDSGLPNDRFFAVRPEGSVSTLKIQRTERGDSAVYLCASSLIPRTSGTDTQYFGPGTRLTVL.

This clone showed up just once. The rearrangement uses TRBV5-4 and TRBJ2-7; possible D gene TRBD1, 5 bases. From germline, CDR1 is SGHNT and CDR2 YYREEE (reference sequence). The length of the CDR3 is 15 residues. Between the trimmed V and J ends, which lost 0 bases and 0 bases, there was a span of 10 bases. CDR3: CASSLGGASSYEQYF. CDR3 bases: TGTGCCAGCAGCTTGGGTGGGGCAAGCTCCTACGAGCAGTACTTC.

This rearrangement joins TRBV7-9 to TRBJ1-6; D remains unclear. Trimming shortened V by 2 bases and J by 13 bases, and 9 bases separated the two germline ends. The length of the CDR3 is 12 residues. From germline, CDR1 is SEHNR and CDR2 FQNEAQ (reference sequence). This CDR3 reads CASSLQALPLHF. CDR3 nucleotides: TGTGCCAGCAGCTTACAGGCACTCCCCCTCCACTTT.

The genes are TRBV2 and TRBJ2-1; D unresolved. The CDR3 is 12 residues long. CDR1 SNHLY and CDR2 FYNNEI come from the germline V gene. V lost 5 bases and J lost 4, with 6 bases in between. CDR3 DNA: TGTGCCAGCAGTCTCGATTACAATGAGCAGTTCTTC. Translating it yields CASSLDYNEQFF.

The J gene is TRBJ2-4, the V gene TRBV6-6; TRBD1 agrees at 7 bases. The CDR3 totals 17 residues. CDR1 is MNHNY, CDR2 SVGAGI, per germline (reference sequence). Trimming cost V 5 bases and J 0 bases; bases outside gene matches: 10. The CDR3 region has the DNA TGTGCCAGCAGTCGGGGACAGCCGATGTTAGCCAAAAACATTCAGTACTTC. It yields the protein CASSRGQPMLAKNIQYF.

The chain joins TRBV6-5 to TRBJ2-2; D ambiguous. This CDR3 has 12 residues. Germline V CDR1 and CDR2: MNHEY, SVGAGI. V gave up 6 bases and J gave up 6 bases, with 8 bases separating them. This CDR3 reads CASSRRAGELFF. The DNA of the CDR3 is TGTGCCAGCAGCCGACGGGCCGGGGAGCTGTTTTTT.

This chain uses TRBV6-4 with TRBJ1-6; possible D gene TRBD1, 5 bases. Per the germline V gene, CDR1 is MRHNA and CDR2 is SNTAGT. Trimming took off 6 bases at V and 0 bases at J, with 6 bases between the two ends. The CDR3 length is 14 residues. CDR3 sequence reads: CASRGDSYNSPLHF. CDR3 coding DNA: TGTGCCAGCAGGGGGGACTCCTATAATTCACCCCTCCACTTT.

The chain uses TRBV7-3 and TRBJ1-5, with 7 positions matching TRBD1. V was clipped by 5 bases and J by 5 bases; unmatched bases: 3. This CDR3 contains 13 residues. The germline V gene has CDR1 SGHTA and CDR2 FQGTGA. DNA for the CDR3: TGTGCCAGCAGCAAAGACAGGGATCAGCCCCAGCATTTT. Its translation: CASSKDRDQPQHF.